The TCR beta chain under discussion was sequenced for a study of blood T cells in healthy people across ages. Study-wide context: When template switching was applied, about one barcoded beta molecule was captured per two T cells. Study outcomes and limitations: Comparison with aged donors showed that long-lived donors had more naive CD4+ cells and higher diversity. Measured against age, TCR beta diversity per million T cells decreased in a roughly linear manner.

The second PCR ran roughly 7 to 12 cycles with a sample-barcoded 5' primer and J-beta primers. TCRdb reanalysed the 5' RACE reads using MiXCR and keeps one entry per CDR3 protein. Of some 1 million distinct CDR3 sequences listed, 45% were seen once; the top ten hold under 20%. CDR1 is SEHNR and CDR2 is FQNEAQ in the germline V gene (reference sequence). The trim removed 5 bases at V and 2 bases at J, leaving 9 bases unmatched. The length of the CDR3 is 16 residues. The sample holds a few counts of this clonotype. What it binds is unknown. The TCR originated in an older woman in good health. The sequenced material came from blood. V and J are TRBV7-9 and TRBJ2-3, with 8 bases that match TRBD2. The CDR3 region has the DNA TGTGCCAGCAGCCCCCCGGGGGGGGAGTACACAGATACGCAGTATTTT. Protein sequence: CASSPPGGEYTDTQYF.